Included here is one TCR beta chain sequence, with context. Its cognate antigen is unknown. These data originate in a study of early T cells in non-severe SARS-CoV-2 infection. At the level of the study: Sequenced material consisted of bulk RNA (from unsorted whole blood), and chains were unpaired.

The protocol attached unique molecular identifiers to individual cDNA molecules. TCRdb re-called the 5' RACE reads with MiXCR, one entry per CDR3 protein. Of around 93,000 distinct CDR3 sequences listed, approximately 12% are singletons. Overall study findings and caveats: Matching results from VDJdb favored anti-spike CD8 responses, leaving private and CD4 specificities undetected.

The CDR3 contains 15 residues. CDR1 is SGDLS, CDR2 YYNGEE, per germline. V shed 0 bases and J shed 0 bases, with 8 bases lying between them. J is TRBJ2-3 and V is TRBV9; D is undetermined. The sample consisted of whole blood, taken at baseline. This TCR derives from an adult who was a healthcare worker with PCR-confirmed SARS-CoV-2 infection or an uninfected control (not recorded which). This chain's CDR3 is CASSVEAPSTDTQYF. The CDR3 DNA is TGTGCCAGCAGCGTAGAGGCCCCTAGCACAGATACGCAGTATTTT. The entire variable domain, with the rest obtained from reference TRBV9 and TRBJ2-3, is as follows: DSGVTQTPKHLITATGQRVTLRCSPRSGDLSVYWYQQSLDQGLQFLIQYYNGEERAKGNILERFSAQQFPDLHSELNLSSLELGDSALYFCASSVEAPSTDTQYFGPGTRLTVL.